Below, one TCR beta chain is given with its context. Its target is not known. The data stem from a study of identical twins. Whole-study findings and limits: Twin sharing of out-of-frame TCR alpha was underestimated by models in monozygotic pairs. Donors were not followed over many years; analysis was cross-sectional.

Unique molecular identifiers were present on cDNA, and template switching added a universal primer site. TCRdb re-analysed the 5' RACE reads in MiXCR, keeping a single row per CDR3 protein. The table has roughly 240,000 distinct CDR3 sequences, roughly 7.5% seen once. Healthy Caucasians supplied all donations. Germline trimming cut 5 bases from V and 4 bases from J; bases unmatched to any gene: 6. The germline gives CDR1 DFQATT, CDR2 SNEGSKA (reference sequence). This CDR3 region has 15 residues. The sample also formed part of further work on yellow fever vaccine responses in identical twins.

The V and J genes are TRBV20-1 and TRBJ2-2, with 11 nucleotides matching TRBD2. This TCR came from a woman between 18 and 29 years old in good health. The sequenced sample consisted of CD8+ T cells sorted from blood. The CDR3 DNA is TGCAGTGCTGAAAAGACTAGCGGGACCACCGGGGAGCTGTTTTTT. This codes for CSAEKTSGTTGELFF.